The 3 T cell receptor beta chains presented below share a single source sample, sequenced in a study of T cells in Graves' hyperthyroidism and ophthalmopathy. TCR beta CDR3 regions were amplified from RNA. Initially, a first-round RT-PCR of the TCR CDR3 employed the HTBI primer set. In TCRdb, the multiplex PCR reads were re-called with MiXCR into one record per CDR3 protein. This table has hundreds of thousands of distinct CDR3 sequences, about 15% appearing once. The sample comprised blood. These receptor sequences come from a woman aged 18 to 35 with Graves' hyperthyroidism.

This clonotype was counted at least ten times. The V gene is TRBV5-1, the J gene TRBJ2-1; 10 bases align to TRBD2. This CDR3 contains 15 residues. V was pared by 6 bases and J by 6 bases, with 9 bases of the junction left unmatched. The germline CDR1 and CDR2 sequences are SGHRS and YFSETQ. CDR3 in DNA: TGCGCCAGCAAACCAGCGGGGGGGACGTTCAATGAGCAGTTCTTC. This sequence encodes CASKPAGGTFNEQFF.

This clonotype was found many times. This sequence joins TRBV2 and TRBJ2-7; D is unclear. CDR1 and CDR2 (germline): SNHLY, FYNNEI. This CDR3 is 13 amino acids long. V gave up 4 bases and J gave up 2 bases, with 9 bases separating them. CDR3 sequence reads: CASSGPFTYEQYF. In nucleotides, the CDR3 is TGTGCCAGCAGTGGACCTTTTACCTACGAGCAGTACTTC.

The table lists this clonotype with many counts. This chain connects TRBV7-6 to TRBJ2-5; 7 nucleotides agree with TRBD1. V gave up 5 bases and J gave up 1 base; unmatched junction bases: 4. From germline, CDR1 is SGHVS and CDR2 FNYEAQ. This CDR3 spans 14 amino acids. CDR3 sequence reads: CASSLGQTQETQYF. As DNA, the CDR3 is TGTGCCAGCAGCCTGGGACAGACCCAAGAGACCCAGTACTTC. The whole variable domain, remainder taken from reference TRBV7-6 and TRBJ2-5, is GAGVSQSPRYKVTKRGQDVALRCDPISGHVSLYWYRQALGQGPEFLTYFNYEAQQDKSGLPNDRFSAERPEGSISTLTIQRTEQRDSAMYRCASSLGQTQETQYFGPGTRLLVL.